This section outlines one T cell receptor (beta chain) sequence together with its context. Antigen: not known. There are 15 residues in the CDR3. Trimming pared 2 bases from V and 5 bases from J, leaving 10 bases between. Germline V gene lookup returns CDR1 SNHLY and CDR2 FYNNEI. The data were obtained in a study of cytomegalovirus exposure and HLA in healthy donors. Study-level points and caveats: Earlier analysis found most TCR beta V segments productive about 90% or about 30% of the time. The study designated about 180 TCR beta chains cytomegalovirus-associated.

PCR involved 60 Vbeta and 13 Jbeta primers. Clones were sequenced by immunoSEQ multiplex PCR, and TCRdb holds only the in-frame ones, with some missing. Of 85,000 to 120,000 clones in the sample, approximately 80% were seen once. Source material: PBMCs. V is TRBV2 and J is TRBJ1-6; a weak D match, TRBD1 (5 bases). This receptor was taken from a man between 60 and 75 years old in good health and CMV-seronegative. CDR3 nucleotides: TGTGCCAGCAGTGAACAGGGTTCCGATAATTCACCCCTCCACTTT. This codes for CASSEQGSDNSPLHF.